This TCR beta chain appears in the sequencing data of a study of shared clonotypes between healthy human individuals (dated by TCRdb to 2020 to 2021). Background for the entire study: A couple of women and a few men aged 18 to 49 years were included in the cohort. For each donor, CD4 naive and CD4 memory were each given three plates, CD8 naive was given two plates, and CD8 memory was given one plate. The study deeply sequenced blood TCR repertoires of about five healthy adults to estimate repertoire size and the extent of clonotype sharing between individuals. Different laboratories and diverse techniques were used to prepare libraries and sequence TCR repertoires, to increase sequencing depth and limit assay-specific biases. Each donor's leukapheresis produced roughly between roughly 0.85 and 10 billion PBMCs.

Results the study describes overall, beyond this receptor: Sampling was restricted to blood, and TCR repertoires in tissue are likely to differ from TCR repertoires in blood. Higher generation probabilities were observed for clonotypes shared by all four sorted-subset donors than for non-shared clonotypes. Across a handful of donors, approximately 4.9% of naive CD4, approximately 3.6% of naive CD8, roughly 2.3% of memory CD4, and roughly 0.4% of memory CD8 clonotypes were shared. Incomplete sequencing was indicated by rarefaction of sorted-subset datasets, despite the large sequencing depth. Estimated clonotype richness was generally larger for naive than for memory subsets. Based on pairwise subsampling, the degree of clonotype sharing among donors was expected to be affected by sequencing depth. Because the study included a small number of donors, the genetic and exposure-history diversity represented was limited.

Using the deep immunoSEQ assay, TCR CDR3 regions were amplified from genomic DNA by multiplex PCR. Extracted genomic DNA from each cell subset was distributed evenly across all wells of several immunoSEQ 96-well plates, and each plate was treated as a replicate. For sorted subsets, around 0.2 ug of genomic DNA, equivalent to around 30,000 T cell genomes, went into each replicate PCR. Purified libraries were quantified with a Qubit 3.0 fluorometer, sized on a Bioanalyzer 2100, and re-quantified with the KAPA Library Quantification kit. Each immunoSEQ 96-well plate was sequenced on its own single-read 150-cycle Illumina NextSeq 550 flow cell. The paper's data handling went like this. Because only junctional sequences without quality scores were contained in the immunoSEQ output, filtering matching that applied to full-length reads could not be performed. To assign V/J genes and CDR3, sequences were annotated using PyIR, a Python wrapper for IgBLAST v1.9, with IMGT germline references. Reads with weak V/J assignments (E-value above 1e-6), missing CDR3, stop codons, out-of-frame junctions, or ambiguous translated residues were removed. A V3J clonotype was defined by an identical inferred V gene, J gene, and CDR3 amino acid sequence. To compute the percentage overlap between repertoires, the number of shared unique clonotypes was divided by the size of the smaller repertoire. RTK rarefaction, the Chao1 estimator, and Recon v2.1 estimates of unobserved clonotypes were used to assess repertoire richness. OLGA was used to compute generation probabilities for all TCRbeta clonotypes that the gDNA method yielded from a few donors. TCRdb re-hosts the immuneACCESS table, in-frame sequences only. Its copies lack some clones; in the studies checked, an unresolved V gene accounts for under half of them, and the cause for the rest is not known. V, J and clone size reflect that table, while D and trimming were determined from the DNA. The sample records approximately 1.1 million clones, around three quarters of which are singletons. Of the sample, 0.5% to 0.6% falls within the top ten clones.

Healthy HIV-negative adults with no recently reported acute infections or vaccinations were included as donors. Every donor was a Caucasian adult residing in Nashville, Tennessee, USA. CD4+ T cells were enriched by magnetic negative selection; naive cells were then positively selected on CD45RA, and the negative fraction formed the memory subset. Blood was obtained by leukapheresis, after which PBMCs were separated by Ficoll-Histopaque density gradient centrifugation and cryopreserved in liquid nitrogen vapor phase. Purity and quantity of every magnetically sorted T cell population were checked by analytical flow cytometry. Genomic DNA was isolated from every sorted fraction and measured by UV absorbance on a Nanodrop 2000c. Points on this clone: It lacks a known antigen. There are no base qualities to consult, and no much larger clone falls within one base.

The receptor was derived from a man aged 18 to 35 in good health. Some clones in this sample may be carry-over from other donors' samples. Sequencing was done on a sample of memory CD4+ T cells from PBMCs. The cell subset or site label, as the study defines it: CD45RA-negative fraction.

The nucleotide sequence is TGTGCCAGCAGTCCTTCTAGGGAAGGGGAGCAGTTCTTC. Translation gives CASSPSREGEQFF. The chain was built from TRBV7-3 and TRBJ2-1; no D gene call is confident. The CDR3 contains 13 residues, cysteine and phenylalanine counted. Just the 39-base CDR3 DNA is kept, in frame starting at base 1. Via the germline V gene, CDR1 is SGHTA and CDR2 FQGTGA. Cut back by 6 bases and 10 bases, the V and J ends lie 16 bases apart.